The text below deals with one T cell receptor beta chain. The source of the sample is a study of blood T cell repertoires in COVID-19. Across the study: Collection of acute and convalescent COVID-19 samples took place in the United States, Italy and Spain.

CDR1 is LNHDA and CDR2 is SQIVND in the germline V gene (reference sequence). V gave up 2 bases and J gave up 5 bases; unmatched junction bases: 9. CDR3 length: 16 amino acids. In the authors' workflow: The authors estimated nucleated cell counts from reference gene primer amplification. Produced via immunoSEQ multiplex PCR; TCRdb's table is partial and in-frame only. The V and J calls and the clone size are those of that table, but D and trimming were determined from the DNA. The sample includes about 350,000 clones, 89% of them seen just once. This TCR derives from a woman aged 60-75 years with COVID-19, enrolled during active disease. Sequencing was done on a sample of peripheral blood. The V call is TRBV19, the J call TRBJ2-5; 9 bases match TRBD2. The DNA for the CDR3 is TGTGCCAGTAGTATATTTTTGGCGGGGGGGCGGGAGACCCAGTACTTC. Translating it yields CASSIFLAGGRETQYF.